A single sample is the source of the 15 T cell receptor beta chains below, sequenced in a study of CD8+ T cells in alopecia areata. Sequencing relied on a cDNA template that was reverse transcribed from extracted RNA. Using immunoSEQ multiplex PCR, the repertoire was profiled, and TCRdb retains in-frame clones only, with some absent. The sample includes about 140,000 clones, roughly four fifths of them seen just once. Specified treatment: oral pan-JAK inhibitor, 5-10 mg twice daily. Material: CD8+ T cells sorted from blood, obtained at week 4, from a patient treated with tofacitinib. Every receptor here comes from a human donor with alopecia areata.

This clone occurred a few times. This chain links TRBV4-1 with TRBJ2-5; 8 positions match TRBD2. Looked up from germline, CDR1 is MGHRA and CDR2 is YSYEKL. Trimming cost V 5 bases and J 1 base; bases outside gene matches: 6. The length of the CDR3 is 15 residues. The CDR3 DNA reads TGCGCCAGCAGCAACCCAGCGGGGGCCCAAGAGACCCAGTACTTC. This sequence encodes CASSNPAGAQETQYF.

The rearrangement links TRBV4-1 to TRBJ2-3, with 8 bases matching TRBD2. There are 16 residues in the CDR3. J was trimmed by 5 bases and V by 0 bases; bases with no gene match: 7. Germline V gene data show CDR1 as MGHRA and CDR2 as YSYEKL. CDR3 in DNA: TGCGCCAGCAGCCAAGATTACGGGGGGGCAGAAGATACGCAGTATTTT. It yields the protein CASSQDYGGAEDTQYF.

V is TRBV27 and J is TRBJ2-5, with 15 bases lining up with TRBD2. From germline, CDR1 is MNHEY and CDR2 SMNVEV (reference sequence). Unmatched junction bases numbered 7, after V lost 5 bases and J lost 0 bases. The CDR3 covers 18 residues. DNA for the CDR3: TGTGCCAGCAGTCAGGGACTAGCGGGGGGTATGTACCAAGAGACCCAGTACTTC. Translated: CASSQGLAGGMYQETQYF.

The J gene is TRBJ2-1, the V gene TRBV4-1; 8 bases agree with TRBD1. There are 17 residues in the CDR3. V lost 3 bases and J lost 7; bases outside the gene matches: 14. Germline V gene data show CDR1 as MGHRA and CDR2 as YSYEKL. CDR3 in amino acids: CASSHAGTGMSVNEQFF. CDR3 DNA: TGCGCCAGCAGCCATGCCGGGACAGGAATGTCGGTTAATGAGCAGTTCTTC.

The chain combines TRBV13 with TRBJ2-3; TRBD1 is a possible D gene (6 bases). V gave up 5 bases and J gave up 6 bases, with 15 bases separating them. Germline lookup yields CDR1 PRHDT and CDR2 FYEKMQ (reference sequence). This CDR3 spans 14 amino acids. The chain's CDR3 is CASSKRGRADTQYF. Here the CDR3 DNA reads TGTGCCAGCAGCAAGAGGGGGAGAGCGGATACGCAGTATTTT.

The chain has TRBV27 and TRBJ2-1, with 9 bases matching TRBD2. Germline V lookup: CDR1 MNHEY, CDR2 SMNVEV (reference sequence). The CDR3 consists of 16 residues. The junction had 6 bases not matched to a gene; V was cut back by 2 bases and J by 4 bases. This CDR3 is CASSLRSGGPYNEQFF. Here the CDR3 DNA reads TGTGCCAGCAGTTTACGAAGCGGGGGGCCGTACAATGAGCAGTTCTTC.

The gene calls are TRBV7-9 and TRBJ2-7, with D perhaps TRBD1 (6 bases). The V end lost 5 bases, the J end lost 3 bases, and 11 bases lay between the germline ends. The CDR3 runs to 13 residues. The germline V gene has CDR1 SEHNR and CDR2 FQNEAQ (reference sequence). This CDR3 reads CASSRGQFYEQYF. CDR3 in DNA: TGTGCCAGCAGCCGCGGACAGTTCTACGAGCAGTACTTC.

This rearrangement joins TRBV10-3 to TRBJ2-1; D perhaps matches TRBD2 (5 bases). The CDR3 length is 14 residues. Trimming took off 7 bases at V and 0 bases at J, with 10 bases between the two ends. In germline, CDR1 is ENHRY, CDR2 SYGVKD. The CDR3 region has the DNA TGTGCCATCAAAACGGGGAGCTCCTACAATGAGCAGTTCTTC. Its protein is CAIKTGSSYNEQFF.

The V call is TRBV5-4, the J call TRBJ2-3; 12 nucleotides agree with TRBD2. V trimming: 4 bases; J trimming: 5 bases; junction bases outside the gene matches: 11. Germline V gene sequence: CDR1 SGHNT, CDR2 YYREEE (reference sequence). The length of the CDR3 is 17 residues. This CDR3 is CASSLAGGPFTEDTQYF. CDR3 sequence (DNA): TGTGCCAGCAGCCTAGCGGGGGGGCCGTTTACCGAAGATACGCAGTATTTT.

This chain links TRBV19 with TRBJ2-7; TRBD2 matches 10 bases. V lost 5 bases to trimming and J lost 0 bases; unmatched junction nucleotides: 1. Germline values: CDR1 LNHDA, CDR2 SQIVND (reference sequence). The CDR3 consists of 14 residues. The CDR3 DNA follows: TGTGCCAGTAGTGCTAGCGGGGGCTCCTACGAGCAGTACTTC. Encoded protein: CASSASGGSYEQYF.

The chain has TRBV5-1 and TRBJ2-7; 10 nucleotides match TRBD1. Germline trimming cut 4 bases from V and 5 bases from J; bases unmatched to any gene: 6. The CDR3 spans 14 residues. The germline V gene has CDR1 SGHRS and CDR2 YFSETQ. CDR3 DNA sequence: TGCGCCAGCAGCCCCGGGACAGGGGCCGACGAGCAGTACTTC. Protein sequence: CASSPGTGADEQYF.

V gene TRBV27 combines with J gene TRBJ1-1; no reliable D call. Germline V gene lookup returns CDR1 MNHEY and CDR2 SMNVEV (reference sequence). Trimming shortened V by 0 bases and J by 1 base, and 9 bases separated the two germline ends. There are 15 residues in the CDR3. In nucleotides, the CDR3 is TGTGCCAGCAGTTTATCGATCCACTCGAACACTGAAGCTTTCTTT. Translating gives CASSLSIHSNTEAFF.

The rearrangement joins TRBV27 to TRBJ2-1; 8 bases are shared with TRBD2. The V gene's germline CDR1 is MNHEY and CDR2 SMNVEV (reference sequence). The length of the CDR3 is 13 residues. V was clipped by 5 bases and J by 12 bases; unmatched bases: 9. CDR3 nucleotides: TGTGCCAGCAGTCTGGGACTAGTTGGCGGGCAGTTCTTC. Its protein is CASSLGLVGGQFF.

The chain employs TRBV5-6 and TRBJ2-5; TRBD1 agrees at 11 bases. The better agreement between TRBJ2-7 and the DNA end casts doubt on the J call. From germline, CDR1 is SGHDT and CDR2 YYEEEE. The CDR3 is 15 residues long. The CDR3: CASSWLGQGAYEQYF. The CDR3, as DNA: TGTGCCAGCAGTTGGCTCGGACAGGGGGCTTACGAGCAGTACTTC.

The chain employs TRBV9 and TRBJ2-7; D is possibly TRBD1 (5 bases). With 0 bases removed from V and 4 bases from J, the gap between germline ends came to 11 bases. CDR1 is SGDLS, CDR2 YYNGEE, per germline. There are 14 residues in the CDR3. The CDR3 reads CASSVAGRAYEQYF. The CDR3 region has the DNA TGTGCCAGCAGCGTAGCAGGCAGGGCGTACGAGCAGTACTTC.